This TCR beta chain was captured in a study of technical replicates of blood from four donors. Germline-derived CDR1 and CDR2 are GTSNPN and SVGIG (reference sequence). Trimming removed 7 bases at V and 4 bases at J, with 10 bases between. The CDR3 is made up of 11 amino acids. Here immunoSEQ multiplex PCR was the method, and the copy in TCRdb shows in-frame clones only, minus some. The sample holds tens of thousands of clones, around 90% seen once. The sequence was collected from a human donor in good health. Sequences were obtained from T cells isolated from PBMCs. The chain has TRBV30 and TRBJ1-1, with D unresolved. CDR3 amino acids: CAYSDSTEAFF. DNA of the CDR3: TGTGCCTATTCAGACTCCACTGAAGCTTTCTTT.